This T cell receptor beta chain came from a study of control samples from healthy donors and cancer patients. Germline V gene data show CDR1 as MNHEY and CDR2 as SVGEGT. The CDR3 loop spans 18 amino acids. Trimming removed 0 bases at V and 1 base at J, with 15 bases between. Some clones are missing from TCRdb's copy, which holds only in-frame ones; the method was immunoSEQ multiplex PCR. The sample includes some 120,000 clones, about 88% seen only once; the top ten take 2% to 3%. This TCR was sampled from a woman aged 70-85 years in good health. The sequencing input was blood. The rearrangement uses TRBV6-2 or TRBV6-3 and TRBJ2-2; D might be TRBD1 or TRBD2, each matching 5 bases. The CDR3 DNA reads as TGTGCCAGCAGTTACTCGGGACCGGGGTTGTTGAACACCGGGGAGCTGTTTTTT. It encodes CASSYSGPGLLNTGELFF.